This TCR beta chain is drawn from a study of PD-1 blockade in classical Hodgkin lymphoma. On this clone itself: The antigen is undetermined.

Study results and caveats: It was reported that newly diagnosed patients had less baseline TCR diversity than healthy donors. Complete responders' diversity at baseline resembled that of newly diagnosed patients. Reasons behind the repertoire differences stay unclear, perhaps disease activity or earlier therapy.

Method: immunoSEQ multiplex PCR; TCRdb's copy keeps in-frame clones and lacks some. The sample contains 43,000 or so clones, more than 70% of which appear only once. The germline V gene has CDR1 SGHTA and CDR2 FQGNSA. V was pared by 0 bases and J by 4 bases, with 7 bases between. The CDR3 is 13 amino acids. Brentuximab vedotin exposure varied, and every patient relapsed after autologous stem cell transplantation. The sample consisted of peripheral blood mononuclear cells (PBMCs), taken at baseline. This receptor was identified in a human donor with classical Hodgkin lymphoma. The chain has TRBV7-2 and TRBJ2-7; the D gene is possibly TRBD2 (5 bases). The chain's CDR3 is CASSLAPGYEQYF. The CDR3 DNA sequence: TGTGCCAGCAGCTTAGCGCCGGGGTACGAGCAGTACTTC.